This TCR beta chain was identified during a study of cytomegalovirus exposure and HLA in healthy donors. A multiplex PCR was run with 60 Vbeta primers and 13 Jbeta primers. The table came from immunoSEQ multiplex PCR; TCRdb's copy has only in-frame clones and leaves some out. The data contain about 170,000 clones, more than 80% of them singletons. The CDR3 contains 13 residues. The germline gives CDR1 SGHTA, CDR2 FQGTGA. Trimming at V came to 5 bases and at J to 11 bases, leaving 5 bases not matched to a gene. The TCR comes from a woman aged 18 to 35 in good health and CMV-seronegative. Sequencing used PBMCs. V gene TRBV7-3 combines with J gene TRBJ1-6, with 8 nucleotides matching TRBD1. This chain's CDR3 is CASSLGTGAPLHF. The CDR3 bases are TGTGCCAGCAGCCTAGGGACAGGAGCACCCCTCCACTTT.